This T cell receptor (beta chain) stems from a study of graft-versus-host responses after intestinal transplantation. The CDR3 spans 13 residues. Trimming took 3 bases from V and 4 from J, leaving 9 bases between them. In germline, CDR1 is MGHRA, CDR2 YSYEKL. As regards this clone: The antigen remains unidentified.

Produced via immunoSEQ multiplex PCR; TCRdb's table is partial and in-frame only. The data show 100,000 to 130,000 clones, about 91% seen once. V usage is TRBV4-1 and J usage is TRBJ1-1; no reliable D call. The specimen comprised unstimulated CD4+ T cells sorted from spleen or lymph node cells, sampled before transplant. The receptor was isolated from a human donor who was the organ donor for an intestinal transplant. In nucleotides, the CDR3 is TGCGCCAGCAGCCAGCAGGTGGGCACTGAAGCTTTCTTT. This sequence encodes CASSQQVGTEAFF.